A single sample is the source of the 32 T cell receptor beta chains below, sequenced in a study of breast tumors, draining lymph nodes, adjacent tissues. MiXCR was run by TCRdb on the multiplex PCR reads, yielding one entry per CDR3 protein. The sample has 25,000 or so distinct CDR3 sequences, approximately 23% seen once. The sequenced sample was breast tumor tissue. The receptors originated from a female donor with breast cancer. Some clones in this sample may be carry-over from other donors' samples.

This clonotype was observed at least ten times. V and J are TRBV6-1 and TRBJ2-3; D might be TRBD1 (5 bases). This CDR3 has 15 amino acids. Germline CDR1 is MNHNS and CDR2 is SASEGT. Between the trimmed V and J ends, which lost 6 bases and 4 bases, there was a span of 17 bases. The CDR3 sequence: CASRPRRGQPDTQYF. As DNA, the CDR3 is TGTGCCAGCAGACCCCGTAGAGGACAACCAGATACGCAGTATTTT.

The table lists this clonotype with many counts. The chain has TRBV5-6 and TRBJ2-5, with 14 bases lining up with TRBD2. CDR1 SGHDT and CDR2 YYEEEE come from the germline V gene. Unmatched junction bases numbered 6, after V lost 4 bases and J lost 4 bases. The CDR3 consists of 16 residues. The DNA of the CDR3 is TGTGCCAGCAGCCGTGGACTAGCGGGAGGCGGAGAGACCCAGTACTTC. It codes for CASSRGLAGGGETQYF.

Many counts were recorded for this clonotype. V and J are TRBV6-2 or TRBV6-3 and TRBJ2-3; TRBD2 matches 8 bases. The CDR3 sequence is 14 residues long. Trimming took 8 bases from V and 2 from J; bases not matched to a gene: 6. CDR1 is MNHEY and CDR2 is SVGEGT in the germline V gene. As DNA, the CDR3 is TGTGCCAGCGCGGAGCGGGAGCCCACAGATACGCAGTATTTT. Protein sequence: CASAEREPTDTQYF.

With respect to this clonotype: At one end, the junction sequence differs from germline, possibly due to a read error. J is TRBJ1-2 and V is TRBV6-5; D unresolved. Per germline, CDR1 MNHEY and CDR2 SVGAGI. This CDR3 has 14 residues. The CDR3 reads CASSPTTGSYGHTF. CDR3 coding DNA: TGTGCCAGCAGTCCCACGACTGGGTCCTATGGCCACACCTTC.

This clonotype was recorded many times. The CDR3 sequence: CASSSWGTQYF. The CDR3 DNA sequence: TGTGCCAGCAGTTCGTGGGGGACCCAGTACTTC. This chain uses TRBV6-2 or TRBV6-3 with TRBJ2-5; the D is unclear. V lost 4 bases and J lost 7, with 7 bases in between. Germline V lookup: CDR1 MNHEY, CDR2 SVGEGT. The CDR3 has 11 residues.

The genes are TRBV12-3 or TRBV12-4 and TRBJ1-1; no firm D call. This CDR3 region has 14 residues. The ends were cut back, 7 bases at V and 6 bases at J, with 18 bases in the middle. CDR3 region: CASTLGYTNAEAFF. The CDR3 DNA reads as TGTGCCAGCACCCTAGGGTATACCAACGCTGAAGCTTTCTTT.

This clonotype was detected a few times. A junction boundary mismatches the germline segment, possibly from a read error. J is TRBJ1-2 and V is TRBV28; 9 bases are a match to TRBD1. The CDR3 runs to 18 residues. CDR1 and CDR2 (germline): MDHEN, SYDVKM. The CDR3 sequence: CVSSTTTGGGPKDYGYTF. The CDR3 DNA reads TGTGTCAGCAGCACCACAACAGGGGGCGGACCCAAAGACTATGGCTACACCTTC.

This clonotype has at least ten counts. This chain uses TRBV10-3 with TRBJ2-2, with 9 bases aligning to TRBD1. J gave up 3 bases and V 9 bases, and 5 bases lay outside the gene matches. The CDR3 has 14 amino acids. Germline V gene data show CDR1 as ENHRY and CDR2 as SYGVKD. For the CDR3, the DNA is TGTGCCATGAGCCGGGACAGGGACACCGGGGAGCTGTTTTTT. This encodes CAMSRDRDTGELFF.

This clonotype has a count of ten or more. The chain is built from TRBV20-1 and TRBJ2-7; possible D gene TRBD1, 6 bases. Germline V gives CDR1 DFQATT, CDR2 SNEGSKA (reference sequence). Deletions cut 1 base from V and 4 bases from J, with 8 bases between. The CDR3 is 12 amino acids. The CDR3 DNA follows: TGCAGTGCTAGAGGGCAGGGGTACGAGCAGTACTTC. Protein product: CSARGQGYEQYF.

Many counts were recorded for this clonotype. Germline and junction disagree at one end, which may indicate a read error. The CDR3 DNA is TGTGCCAGCAGCTTAGGACTTGGCACAGATACGCAGTATTTT. Protein product: CASSLGLGTDTQYF. The gene calls are TRBV12-3 or TRBV12-4 and TRBJ2-3, with D possibly being TRBD2 (5 bases). The CDR3 has 14 residues.

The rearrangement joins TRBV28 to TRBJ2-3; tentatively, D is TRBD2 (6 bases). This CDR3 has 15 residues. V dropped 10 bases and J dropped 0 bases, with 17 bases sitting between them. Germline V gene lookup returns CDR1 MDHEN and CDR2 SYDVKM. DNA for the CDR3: TGTGCCACCTCGATGGGAGGCGCCAGCACAGATACGCAGTATTTT. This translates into CATSMGGASTDTQYF.

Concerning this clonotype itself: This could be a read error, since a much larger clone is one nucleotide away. The CDR3 loop reads CAGSERLADEQFF. The CDR3 nucleotides are TGTGCCGGCAGTGAAAGACTAGCGGATGAGCAGTTCTTC. The chain has TRBV6-1 and TRBJ2-1; 9 bases agree with TRBD2. CDR3 length: 13 amino acids. The germline V gene encodes CDR1 MNHNS and CDR2 SASEGT.

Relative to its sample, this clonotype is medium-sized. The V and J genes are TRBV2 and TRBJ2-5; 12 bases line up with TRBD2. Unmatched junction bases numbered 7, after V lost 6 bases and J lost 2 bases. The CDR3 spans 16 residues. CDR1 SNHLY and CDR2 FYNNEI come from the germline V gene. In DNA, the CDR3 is TGTGCCAGCAGCCACAGGACTAGCGGGATTCAAGAGACCCAGTACTTC. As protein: CASSHRTSGIQETQYF.

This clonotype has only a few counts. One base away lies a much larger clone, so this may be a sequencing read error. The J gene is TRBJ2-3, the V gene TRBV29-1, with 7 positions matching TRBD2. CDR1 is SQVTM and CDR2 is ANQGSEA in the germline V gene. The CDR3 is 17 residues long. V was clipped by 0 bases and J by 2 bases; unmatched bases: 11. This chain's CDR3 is CSVEDPRSSGSTDTQYF. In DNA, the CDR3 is TGCAGCGTTGAAGATCCCCGTTCTAGCGGATCCACAGATACGCAGTATTTT.

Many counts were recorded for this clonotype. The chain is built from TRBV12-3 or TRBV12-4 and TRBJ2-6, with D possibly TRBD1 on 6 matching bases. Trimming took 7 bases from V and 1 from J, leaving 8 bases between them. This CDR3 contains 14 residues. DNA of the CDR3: TGTGCCAGCACCAGGGGATCTGGGGCCAACGTCCTGACTTTC. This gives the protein CASTRGSGANVLTF.

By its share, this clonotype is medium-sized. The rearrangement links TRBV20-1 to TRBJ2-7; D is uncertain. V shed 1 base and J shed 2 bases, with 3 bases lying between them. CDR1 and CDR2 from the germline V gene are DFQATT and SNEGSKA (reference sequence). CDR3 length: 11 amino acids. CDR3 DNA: TGCAGTGCTAGAGGGACCTACGAGCAGTACTTC. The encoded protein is CSARGTYEQYF.

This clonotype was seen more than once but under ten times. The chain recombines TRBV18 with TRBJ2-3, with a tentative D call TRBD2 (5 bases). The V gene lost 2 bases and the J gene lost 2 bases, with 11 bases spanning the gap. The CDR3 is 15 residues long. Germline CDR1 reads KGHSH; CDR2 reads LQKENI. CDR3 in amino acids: CASSPNGGFTDTQYF. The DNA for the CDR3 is TGTGCCAGCTCACCAAATGGAGGATTCACAGATACGCAGTATTTT.

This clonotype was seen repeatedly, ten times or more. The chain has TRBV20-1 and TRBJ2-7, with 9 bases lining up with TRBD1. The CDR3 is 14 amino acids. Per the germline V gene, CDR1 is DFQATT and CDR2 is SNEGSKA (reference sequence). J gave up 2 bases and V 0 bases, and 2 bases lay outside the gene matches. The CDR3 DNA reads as TGCAGTGCTAGAGACGGGGACAGGGCCTACGAGCAGTACTTC. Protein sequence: CSARDGDRAYEQYF.

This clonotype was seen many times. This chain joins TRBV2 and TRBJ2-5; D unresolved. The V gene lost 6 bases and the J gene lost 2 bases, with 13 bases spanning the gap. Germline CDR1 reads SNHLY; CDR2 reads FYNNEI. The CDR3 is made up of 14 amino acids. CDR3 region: CASSVVQSQETQYF. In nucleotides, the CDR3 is TGTGCCAGCAGCGTGGTTCAGTCTCAAGAGACCCAGTACTTC.

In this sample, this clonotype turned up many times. CDR3: CSARSGGSAEQFF. The CDR3 DNA sequence: TGCAGTGCTAGGTCCGGGGGCAGCGCTGAGCAGTTCTTC. The rearrangement joins TRBV20-1 to TRBJ2-1; D may match TRBD1 or TRBD2 (6 bases each). Trimming took off 3 bases at V and 9 bases at J, with 15 bases between the two ends. The CDR3 contains 13 residues. Germline V gene lookup returns CDR1 DFQATT and CDR2 SNEGSKA (reference sequence).

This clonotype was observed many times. Here the CDR3 reads CASSLERGTYEQYF. The CDR3, as DNA: TGCGCCAGCAGCTTGGAACGGGGGACCTACGAGCAGTACTTC. J is TRBJ2-7 and V is TRBV5-1; the D gene is possibly TRBD2 (6 bases). This CDR3 has 14 residues. V was shortened by 0 bases and J by 2 bases, with 9 bases between the two germline ends. Germline V gene sequence: CDR1 SGHRS, CDR2 YFSETQ.

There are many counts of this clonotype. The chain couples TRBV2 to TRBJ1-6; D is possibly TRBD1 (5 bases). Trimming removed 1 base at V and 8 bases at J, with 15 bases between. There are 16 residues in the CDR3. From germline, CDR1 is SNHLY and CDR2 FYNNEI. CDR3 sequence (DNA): TGTGCCAGCAGTGAAGTCGAAGGGGCTGGGGATTCACCCCTCCACTTT. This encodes CASSEVEGAGDSPLHF.

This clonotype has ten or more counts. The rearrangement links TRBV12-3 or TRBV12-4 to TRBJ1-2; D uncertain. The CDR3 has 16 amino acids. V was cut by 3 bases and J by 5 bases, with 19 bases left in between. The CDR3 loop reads CASSFRLDGSGYGYTF. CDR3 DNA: TGTGCCAGCAGTTTCCGCCTGGACGGATCGGGGTATGGCTACACCTTC.

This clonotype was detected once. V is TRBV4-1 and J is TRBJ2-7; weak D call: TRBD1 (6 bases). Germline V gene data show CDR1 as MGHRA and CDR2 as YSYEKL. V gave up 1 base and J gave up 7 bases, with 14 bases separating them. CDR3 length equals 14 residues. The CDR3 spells CASSQAGVGGEQYF. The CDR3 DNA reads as TGCGCCAGCAGCCAAGCAGGGGTGGGCGGGGAGCAGTACTTC.

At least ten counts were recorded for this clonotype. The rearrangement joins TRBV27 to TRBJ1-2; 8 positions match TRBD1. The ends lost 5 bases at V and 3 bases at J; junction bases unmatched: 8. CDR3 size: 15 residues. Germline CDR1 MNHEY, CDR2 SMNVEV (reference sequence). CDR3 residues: CASSVGQGAHYGYTF. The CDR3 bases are TGTGCCAGCAGTGTAGGACAGGGAGCTCACTATGGCTACACCTTC.

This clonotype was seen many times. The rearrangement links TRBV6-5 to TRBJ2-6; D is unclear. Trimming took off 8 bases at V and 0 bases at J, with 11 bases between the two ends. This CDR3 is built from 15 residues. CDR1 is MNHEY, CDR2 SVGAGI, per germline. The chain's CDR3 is CASQRIGSGANVLTF. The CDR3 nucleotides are TGTGCCAGCCAACGGATCGGCTCTGGGGCCAACGTCCTGACTTTC.

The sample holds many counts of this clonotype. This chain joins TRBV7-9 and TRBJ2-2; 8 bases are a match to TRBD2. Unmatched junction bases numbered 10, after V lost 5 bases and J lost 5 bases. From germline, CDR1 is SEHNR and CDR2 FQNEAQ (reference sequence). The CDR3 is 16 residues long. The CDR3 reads CASSPWSGRWTGELFF. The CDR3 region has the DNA TGTGCCAGCAGCCCGTGGAGCGGGAGATGGACCGGGGAGCTGTTTTTT.

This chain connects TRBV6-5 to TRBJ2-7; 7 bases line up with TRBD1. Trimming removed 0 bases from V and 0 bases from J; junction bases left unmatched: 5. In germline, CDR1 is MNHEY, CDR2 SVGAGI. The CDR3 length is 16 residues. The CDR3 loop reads CASSYSQGDSSYEQYF. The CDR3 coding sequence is TGTGCCAGCAGTTACTCTCAGGGGGATAGCTCCTACGAGCAGTACTTC.

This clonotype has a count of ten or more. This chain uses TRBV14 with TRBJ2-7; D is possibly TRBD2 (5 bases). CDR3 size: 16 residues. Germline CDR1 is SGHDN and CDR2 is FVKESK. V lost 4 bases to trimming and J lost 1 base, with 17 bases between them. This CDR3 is CASSLDGWGASYEQYF. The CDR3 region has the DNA TGTGCCAGCAGCCTCGATGGGTGGGGAGCATCCTACGAGCAGTACTTC.

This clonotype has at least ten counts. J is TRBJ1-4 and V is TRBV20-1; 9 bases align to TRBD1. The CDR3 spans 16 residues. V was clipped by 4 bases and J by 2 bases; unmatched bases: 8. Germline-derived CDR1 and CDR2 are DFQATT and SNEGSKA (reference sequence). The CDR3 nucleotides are TGCAGTGCTAACCAACAGGGGGCATCGACTAATGAAAAACTGTTTTTT. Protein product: CSANQQGASTNEKLFF.

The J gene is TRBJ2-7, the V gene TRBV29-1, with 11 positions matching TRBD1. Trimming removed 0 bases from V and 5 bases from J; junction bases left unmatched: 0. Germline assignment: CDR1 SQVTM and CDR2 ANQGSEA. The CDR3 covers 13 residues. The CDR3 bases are TGCAGCGTTGAAGAGGGACAGGGGGACGAGCAGTACTTC. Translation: CSVEEGQGDEQYF.

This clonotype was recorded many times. CDR3 region: CSAPLGSGSFARLYNEQFF. The CDR3 DNA reads TGCAGTGCTCCTCTAGGGAGCGGGAGTTTTGCCCGGCTCTACAATGAGCAGTTCTTC. The rearrangement uses TRBV20-1 and TRBJ2-1, with 8 nucleotides matching TRBD2. This CDR3 contains 19 residues. V was clipped by 5 bases and J by 3 bases; unmatched bases: 21. Germline V lookup: CDR1 DFQATT, CDR2 SNEGSKA (reference sequence).